The 27 T cell receptor beta chains reported below all come from one sample, sequenced in a study of OX40 agonist ivuxolimab in advanced cancers. The table came from immunoSEQ multiplex PCR; TCRdb's copy has only in-frame clones and leaves some out. In the table there are about 76,000 clones, 65% to 90% of which are singletons. The source material was CD4+ or CD8+ T cells sorted from blood, sampled in a trial of the OX40 agonist ivuxolimab. Source of these receptors: an adult with an advanced solid tumor such as melanoma, head and neck, liver or kidney cancer.

J is TRBJ1-5 and V is TRBV7-9; TRBD1 matches at 10 bases. V was pared by 7 bases and J by 6 bases, with 15 bases of the junction left unmatched. Germline CDR1 is SEHNR and CDR2 is FQNEAQ (reference sequence). The CDR3 is 17 residues long. In nucleotides, the CDR3 is TGTGCCAGCACCTCCGGGACAGGGGCCTCCGGCACTCAGCCCCAGCATTTT. Translated, it gives CASTSGTGASGTQPQHF.

The gene calls are TRBV13 and TRBJ1-1; a possible D gene is TRBD1 (5 bases). CDR3 length: 15 residues. CDR1 and CDR2 from the germline V gene are PRHDT and FYEKMQ (reference sequence). V gave up 3 bases and J gave up 1 base, with 12 bases separating them. The CDR3 coding sequence is TGTGCCAGCAGCTTTGACAGCCGACAGAACACTGAAGCTTTCTTT. It yields the protein CASSFDSRQNTEAFF.

This clone was picked up one time. This chain links TRBV19 with TRBJ1-4; the D gene is possibly TRBD1 (6 bases). Trimming removed 2 bases from V and 12 bases from J, with 10 bases in between. Germline CDR1 is LNHDA and CDR2 is SQIVND (reference sequence). This CDR3 contains 12 residues. Here the CDR3 DNA reads TGTGCCAGTAGTATAATGGGACATCAACTGTTTTTT. Residues: CASSIMGHQLFF.

V gene TRBV30 combines with J gene TRBJ2-5; the D gene is possibly TRBD1 (6 bases). The CDR3 consists of 17 residues. The germline V gene has CDR1 GTSNPN and CDR2 SVGIG (reference sequence). V gave up 0 bases and J gave up 1 base, with 18 bases separating them. The CDR3 nucleotides read TGTGCCTGGAGTGTACTTCCGACAGGTGGGGTCCAAGAGACCCAGTACTTC. Protein: CAWSVLPTGGVQETQYF.

The chain joins TRBV5-4 to TRBJ2-2; TRBD2 matches at 9 bases. The germline CDR1 and CDR2 sequences are SGHNT and YYREEE (reference sequence). CDR3 length equals 17 residues. Losses at the gene ends were 3 bases for V and 5 bases for J; bases not matched to a gene: 11. In DNA form, the CDR3 reads TGTGCCAGCAGCTCCCCCTATGCGGGGGGGCCGACCGGGGAGCTGTTTTTT. This sequence encodes CASSSPYAGGPTGELFF.

The V call is TRBV18, the J call TRBJ2-4; D uncertain. CDR3 length equals 13 residues. V was shortened by 11 bases and J by 2 bases, with 13 bases between the two germline ends. Germline assignment: CDR1 KGHSH and CDR2 LQKENI. The DNA for the CDR3 is TGTGCCGGCCCAGATGGAACCAAAAACATTCAGTACTTC. This encodes CAGPDGTKNIQYF. The whole variable domain, remainder taken from reference TRBV18 and TRBJ2-4, is NAGVMQNPRHLVRRRGQEARLRCSPMKGHSHVYWYRQLPEEGLKFMVYLQKENIIDESGMPKERFSAEFPKEGPSILRIQQVVRGDSAAYFCAGPDGTKNIQYFGAGTRLSVL.

The chain employs TRBV7-2 and TRBJ1-5; D may be TRBD1 (5 bases). The CDR3 extends over 15 amino acids. In germline, CDR1 is SGHTA, CDR2 FQGNSA. Trimming left V 0 bases short and J 2 bases short, with 8 bases between. CDR3 in DNA: TGTGCCAGCAGCTTAGCGCCCAGGGGCAATCAGCCCCAGCATTTT. This gives the protein CASSLAPRGNQPQHF.

This clone has a handful of counts. The chain links TRBV10-3 to TRBJ2-5, with 13 bases fitting TRBD2. J was trimmed by 3 bases and V by 6 bases; bases with no gene match: 1. This CDR3 has 14 amino acids. Germline CDR1 and CDR2: ENHRY and SYGVKD. The CDR3 loop reads CAIRGTSGEETQYF. CDR3 nucleotides: TGTGCCATCAGGGGGACTAGCGGGGAAGAGACCCAGTACTTC.

V gene TRBV7-9 combines with J gene TRBJ2-2; D may be TRBD1 or TRBD2 (5 bases each). V lost 1 base and J lost 6, with 6 bases in between. Germline loops: CDR1 SEHNR, CDR2 FQNEAQ (reference sequence). This CDR3 region has 13 residues. The CDR3 sequence: CASSLVGAGELFF. In nucleotides, the CDR3 is TGTGCCAGCAGCTTAGTGGGGGCCGGGGAGCTGTTTTTT.

This chain joins TRBV5-8 and TRBJ1-3; tentatively, D is TRBD1 (6 bases). V lost 0 bases and J lost 0, with 10 bases in between. Germline lookup yields CDR1 SGHTS and CDR2 YDEGEE. CDR3 length: 16 amino acids. This CDR3 is CASSLGPTGSGNTIYF. The CDR3 nucleotides are TGTGCCAGCAGCTTGGGACCGACAGGCTCTGGAAACACCATATATTTT.

This clone was detected once. CDR3 in DNA: TGTGCCAGCAGTTTATATCCCAACACTGAAGCTTTCTTT. It translates to CASSLYPNTEAFF. The chain carries TRBV27 and TRBJ1-1; D is unclear. Germline CDR1 reads MNHEY; CDR2 reads SMNVEV (reference sequence). The CDR3 totals 13 residues. Trimming shortened V by 1 base and J by 2 bases, and 5 bases separated the two germline ends.

This clone was counted a few times. The V and J genes are TRBV30 and TRBJ1-2; D not resolved. This CDR3 has 12 residues. Germline-derived CDR1 and CDR2 are GTSNPN and SVGIG (reference sequence). The V end lost 7 bases, the J end lost 0 bases, and 9 bases lay between the germline ends. The CDR3 reads CASRTSNYGYTF. CDR3 nucleotides: TGTGCCTCCAGGACTTCTAACTATGGCTACACCTTC.

The chain is built from TRBV27 and TRBJ1-2; 7 positions match TRBD1. CDR3 length: 18 residues. J lost 1 base, V lost 0 bases, and 11 bases had no gene match. In germline, CDR1 is MNHEY, CDR2 SMNVEV (reference sequence). As DNA, the CDR3 is TGTGCCAGCAGTTTATCCTGGGACAGACAACGGCTTAACTATGGCTACACCTTC. Translated, it gives CASSLSWDRQRLNYGYTF.

This sequence joins TRBV19 and TRBJ2-5, with D perhaps matching TRBD2 (6 bases). V lost 1 base, J lost 5 bases, and 11 bases lay in between. CDR1 and CDR2 from the germline V gene are LNHDA and SQIVND (reference sequence). The CDR3 has 14 amino acids. CDR3 in amino acids: CASSIGGGRETQYF. The DNA of the CDR3 is TGTGCCAGTAGTATAGGGGGAGGTAGGGAGACCCAGTACTTC.

This chain connects TRBV7-3 to TRBJ1-5; D call uncertain. In germline, CDR1 is SGHTA, CDR2 FQGTGA. The germline V and J ends were trimmed by 2 bases and 5 bases, with 7 bases remaining between them. This CDR3 spans 13 amino acids. The CDR3 sequence is CASSLSEDQPQHF. The CDR3 DNA reads as TGTGCCAGCAGCTTATCGGAAGATCAGCCCCAGCATTTT.

The V call is TRBV9, the J call TRBJ2-6; tentative D call: TRBD1 (8 bases). The germline CDR1 and CDR2 sequences are SGDLS and YYNGEE. The CDR3 totals 20 residues. V shed 4 bases and J shed 0 bases, with 23 bases lying between them. In nucleotides, the CDR3 is TGTGCCAGCAGCCACCGATTTGGACAGGGAGGGGCCTCTGGGGCCAACGTCCTGACTTTC. It encodes CASSHRFGQGGASGANVLTF.

CDR3 in amino acids: CASRGGGTDTQYF. The CDR3 DNA is TGCGCCAGCAGAGGTGGAGGCACAGATACGCAGTATTTT. This chain joins TRBV5-1 and TRBJ2-3; no definite D call. From germline, CDR1 is SGHRS and CDR2 YFSETQ. Trimming shortened V by 5 bases and J by 1 base, and 8 bases separated the two germline ends. This CDR3 is 13 amino acids long.

The chain links TRBV4-1 to TRBJ2-7; 8 bases agree with TRBD2. The ends lost 8 bases at V and 0 bases at J; junction bases unmatched: 9. The germline V gene encodes CDR1 MGHRA and CDR2 YSYEKL. The CDR3 is 15 amino acids. CDR3 region: CASAAGARSSYEQYF. Written as DNA, the CDR3 is TGCGCCAGCGCAGCGGGGGCAAGGAGCTCCTACGAGCAGTACTTC.

There are a few counts of this clone. The genes are TRBV18 and TRBJ2-1; D gene unclear. Germline V gene lookup returns CDR1 KGHSH and CDR2 LQKENI. This CDR3 is built from 14 residues. V lost 8 bases and J 0 bases, leaving 11 bases between the germline ends. For the CDR3, the DNA is TGTGCCAGCCAACCCCCAAGCTCCTACAATGAGCAGTTCTTC. Protein: CASQPPSSYNEQFF.

V usage is TRBV29-1 and J usage is TRBJ1-1; D gene uncertain. Germline assignment: CDR1 SQVTM and CDR2 ANQGSEA. CDR3 size: 11 residues. V was shortened by 7 bases and J by 5 bases, with 11 bases between the two germline ends. CDR3 protein: CSAVLRTEAFF. DNA for the CDR3: TGCAGCGCCGTACTTCGGACTGAAGCTTTCTTT.

The genes are TRBV30 and TRBJ2-5; perhaps TRBD1 as D (7 bases). The CDR3 length is 15 residues. CDR1 and CDR2 (germline): GTSNPN, SVGIG (reference sequence). The V end lost 1 base, the J end lost 3 bases, and 15 bases lay between the germline ends. CDR3 sequence (DNA): TGTGCCTGGAGTGAACAGGGGAGGAAAAAAGAGACCCAGTACTTC. It translates to CAWSEQGRKKETQYF.

The chain is built from TRBV12-5 and TRBJ2-7, with 8 bases aligning to TRBD2. Germline trimming cut 8 bases from V and 0 bases from J; bases unmatched to any gene: 6. This CDR3 has 14 amino acids. The germline CDR1 and CDR2 sequences are LGHNT and FRNRAP. The CDR3 nucleotides read TGTGCTAGTTCCTACAGCGGGAGCTCCTACGAGCAGTACTTC. It encodes CASSYSGSSYEQYF.

The chain uses TRBV19 and TRBJ1-2, with D unclear. Germline V lookup: CDR1 LNHDA, CDR2 SQIVND (reference sequence). With 3 bases removed from V and 2 bases from J, the gap between germline ends came to 16 bases. The CDR3 is made up of 16 amino acids. The CDR3 here is CASSISQPDFNYGYTF. CDR3 coding DNA: TGTGCCAGTAGTATTTCCCAGCCAGACTTCAACTATGGCTACACCTTC.

The chain combines TRBV6-5 with TRBJ2-1; D unresolved. V was cut by 3 bases and J by 1 base, with 4 bases left in between. The CDR3 is 13 residues long. Germline CDR1 and CDR2: MNHEY and SVGAGI. CDR3 coding DNA: TGTGCCAGCAGTTATTTTTCCTACAATGAGCAGTTCTTC. This translates into CASSYFSYNEQFF.

This sequence joins TRBV19 and TRBJ2-1, with D perhaps TRBD1 (5 bases). This CDR3 region has 16 residues. From germline, CDR1 is LNHDA and CDR2 SQIVND (reference sequence). The V gene lost 0 bases and the J gene lost 5 bases, with 14 bases spanning the gap. The CDR3 nucleotides read TGTGCCAGTAGTATAGATTCAGGGTCTTGGCACAATGAGCAGTTCTTC. It encodes CASSIDSGSWHNEQFF.

The chain employs TRBV7-6 and TRBJ2-2; no reliable D call. The germline V gene encodes CDR1 SGHVS and CDR2 FNYEAQ. V was cut by 1 base and J by 6 bases, with 6 bases left in between. The CDR3 has 13 residues. In DNA, the CDR3 is TGTGCCAGCAGCTTAGAGTGGGCCGGGGAGCTGTTTTTT. This codes for CASSLEWAGELFF.

The chain combines TRBV28 with TRBJ1-4; D possibly corresponds to TRBD1 (6 bases). CDR1 and CDR2 (germline): MDHEN, SYDVKM. The CDR3 is 16 residues long. V was trimmed by 3 bases and J by 6 bases, leaving 17 bases between them. Here the CDR3 reads CASSLDIGGIDEKLFF. The CDR3 DNA sequence: TGTGCCAGCAGTTTGGATATAGGGGGGATTGATGAAAAACTGTTTTTT.